Listed below are T cell receptor beta chains from one sample, sequenced in a study of T cell responses to AZD1222 COVID-19 vaccine. Assay: immunoSEQ multiplex PCR; the TCRdb copy retains only in-frame clones and omits some. The table records 100,000 to 150,000 clones, 85% to 95% of them present only once. Material: peripheral blood, obtained 28 days after the second AZD1222 dose. These receptors came from an adult who received the AZD1222 COVID-19 vaccine. CDR3s include the opening cysteine and the closing phenylalanine or tryptophan. D genes are given only for firm matches. Clone size is stated in some rows and not others, as once, few, many or a class when expanded.

v_gene: TRBV19; j_gene: TRBJ2-7; abundance: NA; d_gene: NA; len: 14; CDR3aa: CATERQRGIGEQYF; CDR3nt: TGTGCCACTGAAAGGCAAAGGGGGATTGGCGAGCAGTACTTC
v_gene: TRBV10-3; j_gene: TRBJ2-7; abundance: NA; d_gene: NA; len: 15; CDR3aa: CAISVGLGGEYEQYF; CDR3nt: TGTGCCATCAGTGTGGGACTAGGGGGCGAATACGAGCAGTACTTC
v_gene: TRBV5-4; j_gene: TRBJ2-2; abundance: NA; d_gene: TRBD1; len: 15; CDR3aa: CASSRGQGMAGELFF; CDR3nt: TGTGCCAGCAGCAGGGGACAGGGGATGGCCGGGGAGCTGTTTTTT
v_gene: TRBV6-2/TRBV6-3; j_gene: TRBJ1-5; abundance: once; d_gene: TRBD1; len: 14; CDR3aa: CASSQDRGGQSQHF; CDR3nt: TGTGCCAGCAGCCAGGACAGGGGAGGCCAGTCCCAGCATTTT
v_gene: TRBV18; j_gene: TRBJ1-1; abundance: NA; d_gene: NA; len: 15; CDR3aa: CASSPPSGTKNEAFF; CDR3nt: TGTGCCAGCTCACCGCCCTCCGGGACGAAAAATGAAGCTTTCTTT
v_gene: TRBV5-1; j_gene: TRBJ2-7; abundance: once; d_gene: NA; len: 13; CDR3aa: CASSLGQPSEQYF; CDR3nt: TGCGCCAGCAGCTTGGGGCAGCCTAGCGAGCAGTACTTC
v_gene: TRBV29-1; j_gene: TRBJ2-3; abundance: NA; d_gene: NA; len: 12; CDR3aa: CSGVVGGDTQYF; CDR3nt: TGCAGCGGTGTGGTAGGTGGGGATACGCAGTATTTT
v_gene: TRBV3-1/TRBV3-2; j_gene: TRBJ2-1; abundance: NA; d_gene: TRBD2; len: 15; CDR3aa: CASSRGLAGANEQFF; CDR3nt: TGTGCCAGCAGCCGGGGACTAGCGGGAGCCAATGAGCAGTTCTTC
v_gene: TRBV4-1; j_gene: TRBJ1-4; abundance: NA; d_gene: NA; len: 13; CDR3aa: CASSQDDREKLFF; CDR3nt: TGCGCCAGCAGCCAAGATGACAGGGAAAAACTGTTTTTT
v_gene: TRBV7-2; j_gene: TRBJ2-2; abundance: NA; d_gene: NA; len: 12; CDR3aa: CASSFLGGELFF; CDR3nt: TGTGCCAGCAGCTTTCTCGGCGGGGAGCTGTTTTTT
v_gene: TRBV11-1; j_gene: TRBJ1-1; abundance: NA; d_gene: NA; len: 14; CDR3aa: CASSLAGGGAEAFF; CDR3nt: TGTGCCAGCAGCTTAGCGGGGGGCGGCGCTGAAGCTTTCTTT
v_gene: TRBV6-5; j_gene: TRBJ1-5; abundance: NA; d_gene: TRBD1; len: 15; CDR3aa: CASRITGQGKQPQHF; CDR3nt: TGTGCCAGCAGGATTACGGGACAGGGGAAACAGCCCCAGCATTTT
v_gene: TRBV6-2/TRBV6-3; j_gene: TRBJ1-6; abundance: NA; d_gene: NA; len: 16; CDR3aa: CASSYWAGALNSPLHF; CDR3nt: TGTGCCAGCAGTTACTGGGCCGGGGCTTTAAATTCACCCCTCCACTTT
v_gene: TRBV23-1; j_gene: TRBJ1-6; abundance: once; d_gene: NA; len: 19; CDR3aa: CASSQLNRDWSSYNSPLHF; CDR3nt: TGCGCCAGCAGTCAATTGAACAGGGACTGGAGCTCCTATAATTCACCCCTCCACTTT
v_gene: TRBV3-1/TRBV3-2; j_gene: TRBJ2-7; abundance: NA; d_gene: TRBD2; len: 16; CDR3aa: CASSESMTSGLYEQYF; CDR3nt: TGTGCCAGCAGCGAATCCATGACTAGCGGCTTATACGAGCAGTACTTC
v_gene: TRBV7-2; j_gene: TRBJ1-5; abundance: NA; d_gene: NA; len: 14; CDR3aa: CASSIDGGLVPQHF; CDR3nt: TGTGCCAGCAGCATCGACGGGGGCCTAGTACCCCAGCATTTT
v_gene: TRBV19; j_gene: TRBJ2-2; abundance: NA; d_gene: NA; len: 11; CDR3aa: CASSMHGELFF; CDR3nt: TGTGCCAGTAGTATGCACGGGGAGCTGTTTTTT
v_gene: TRBV7-9; j_gene: TRBJ2-1; abundance: NA; d_gene: NA; len: 15; CDR3aa: CASSPGRARYNEQFF; CDR3nt: TGTGCCAGCAGCCCAGGTAGGGCGCGGTACAATGAGCAGTTCTTC
v_gene: TRBV18; j_gene: TRBJ1-4; abundance: NA; d_gene: NA; len: 14; CDR3aa: CASSPNRDNEKLFF; CDR3nt: TGTGCCAGCTCACCGAACAGGGACAATGAAAAACTGTTTTTT
v_gene: TRBV20-1; j_gene: TRBJ1-1; abundance: NA; d_gene: NA; len: 11; CDR3aa: CSATGAGKAFF; CDR3nt: TGCAGTGCTACAGGGGCGGGAAAAGCTTTCTTT
v_gene: TRBV5-4; j_gene: TRBJ1-2; abundance: NA; d_gene: TRBD1; len: 18; CDR3aa: CASSPLGQVQTRRYGYTF; CDR3nt: TGTGCCAGCAGCCCGCTGGGACAGGTTCAGACCAGACGCTATGGCTACACCTTC
v_gene: TRBV6-2/TRBV6-3; j_gene: TRBJ2-7; abundance: NA; d_gene: NA; len: 13; CDR3aa: CASSRQEHYEQYF; CDR3nt: TGTGCCAGCAGTAGACAGGAGCACTACGAGCAGTACTTC
v_gene: TRBV6-6; j_gene: TRBJ1-5; abundance: NA; d_gene: NA; len: 17; CDR3aa: CASSPPQTVNSNQPQHF; CDR3nt: TGTGCCAGCAGTCCCCCGCAGACAGTTAATAGCAATCAGCCCCAGCATTTT
v_gene: TRBV19; j_gene: TRBJ1-2; abundance: once; d_gene: NA; len: 12; CDR3aa: CASSSSGYGYTF; CDR3nt: TGTGCCAGTAGTAGCTCAGGGTACGGCTACACCTTC
v_gene: TRBV12-3/TRBV12-4; j_gene: TRBJ2-5; abundance: NA; d_gene: NA; len: 12; CDR3aa: CASSLGRETQYF; CDR3nt: TGTGCCAGCAGTTTAGGGCGGGAGACCCAGTACTTC
v_gene: TRBV6-5; j_gene: TRBJ1-2; abundance: once; d_gene: TRBD1; len: 14; CDR3aa: CASSKGQGVGGYTF; CDR3nt: TGTGCCAGCAGTAAGGGACAGGGGGTAGGTGGCTACACCTTC
v_gene: TRBV5-1; j_gene: TRBJ2-5; abundance: NA; d_gene: TRBD1; len: 15; CDR3aa: CASSLHTGGGETQYF; CDR3nt: TGCGCCAGCAGCTTGCACACAGGGGGAGGAGAGACCCAGTACTTC
v_gene: TRBV29-1; j_gene: TRBJ2-5; abundance: NA; d_gene: NA; len: 10; CDR3aa: CSVAGETQYF; CDR3nt: TGCAGCGTTGCGGGAGAGACCCAGTACTTC
v_gene: TRBV14; j_gene: TRBJ2-7; abundance: NA; d_gene: NA; len: 16; CDR3aa: CASSPDGGTAWGEQYF; CDR3nt: TGTGCCAGCAGCCCAGACGGAGGGACCGCATGGGGTGAGCAGTACTTC
v_gene: TRBV7-2; j_gene: TRBJ2-7; abundance: NA; d_gene: NA; len: 13; CDR3aa: CASSFSSSYEQYF; CDR3nt: TGTGCCAGCAGCTTTTCGTCCTCCTACGAGCAGTACTTC
v_gene: TRBV6-5; j_gene: TRBJ1-2; abundance: NA; d_gene: NA; len: 14; CDR3aa: CASSYSSGTYGYTF; CDR3nt: TGTGCCAGCAGTTACTCGTCAGGGACCTATGGCTACACCTTC
v_gene: TRBV9; j_gene: TRBJ1-6; abundance: few; d_gene: NA; len: 16; CDR3aa: CASSTPADGYNSPLHF; CDR3nt: TGTGCCAGCAGCACTCCTGCGGACGGGTATAATTCACCCCTCCACTTT